The 23 T cell receptor beta chains presented below share a single source sample, sequenced in a study of blood T cells in healthy people across ages (dated by TCRdb to 2013 to 2016). Library construction relied on 5' RACE. Sequencer: Illumina HiSeq 2500. A second PCR of about 7 to 12 cycles was run with a J-beta primer mix and a sample-barcoded 5' primer. TCRdb handled the public reads itself, with Q25 trimming in fastp and clone calling in MiXCR, and kept productive beta chains. Identical CDR3 proteins give one entry, which carries the most common genes and DNA. The sample table contains over 550,000 distinct CDR3 sequences; only one count was recorded for about 30% of them. The ten largest clonotypes hold less than 20% of the sample. Sequencing input: blood. The source of these receptors is a woman of 80 years or more in good health.

This clonotype has ten or more counts. The chain combines TRBV3-1 with TRBJ2-2, with no clear D. This CDR3 is built from 13 residues. Trimming stripped 1 base from V and 5 bases from J, with 5 bases between. Germline V gene sequence: CDR1 LGHDT, CDR2 YNNKEL (reference sequence). Here the CDR3 DNA reads TGTGCCAGCAGCCAAGGTGCAACCGGGGAGCTGTTTTTT. Its protein product is CASSQGATGELFF.

This clonotype was counted many times. The V call is TRBV27, the J call TRBJ1-2; TRBD1 aligns across 12 bases. Germline V lookup: CDR1 MNHEY, CDR2 SMNVEV (reference sequence). The J segment lost 4 bases and the V segment lost 4 bases, leaving 4 bases of the junction unmatched. The CDR3 is 15 amino acids. The CDR3 reads CASSWGQGAGYGYTF. CDR3 bases: TGTGCCAGCAGTTGGGGACAGGGGGCAGGCTATGGCTACACCTTC.

This chain links TRBV7-6 with TRBJ2-2, with 12 nucleotides matching TRBD2. In germline, CDR1 is SGHVS, CDR2 FNYEAQ. Trimming at V came to 5 bases and at J to 9 bases, leaving 7 bases not matched to a gene. This CDR3 contains 15 residues. The CDR3 reads CASSQTSGGYRELFF. The CDR3 DNA reads as TGTGCCAGCAGCCAAACTAGCGGGGGGTACCGGGAGCTGTTTTTT.

The genes are TRBV7-2 and TRBJ1-6; D remains unclear. The CDR3 spans 15 residues. The germline V gene has CDR1 SGHTA and CDR2 FQGNSA. Trimming removed 5 bases from V and 4 bases from J, with 12 bases in between. CDR3 region: CASSPQWDYNSPLHF. The CDR3 coding sequence is TGTGCCAGCAGCCCGCAATGGGATTATAATTCACCCCTCCACTTT.

In its sample, this clonotype was seen many times. This chain uses TRBV2 with TRBJ2-1, with TRBD2 matching 14 bases. Germline V gene data show CDR1 as SNHLY and CDR2 as FYNNEI. V was clipped by 4 bases and J by 11 bases; unmatched bases: 7. This CDR3 comprises 15 residues. This CDR3 reads CASSASRTSGGQQFF. As DNA, the CDR3 is TGTGCCAGCAGTGCCTCCCGGACTAGCGGGGGGCAGCAGTTCTTC.

Comments on this clonotype: Just one base apart from a much larger clone, this may be a read error. The chain employs TRBV2 and TRBJ2-6; D uncertain. V was pared by 4 bases and J by 4 bases, with 8 bases between. Per the germline V gene, CDR1 is SNHLY and CDR2 is FYNNEI. This CDR3 region has 14 residues. CDR3 amino acids: CASSGAQGANVLTF. The CDR3 coding sequence is TGTGCCAGCAGTGGCGCGCAGGGGGCCAACGTCCTGACTTTC.

The rearrangement joins TRBV6-6 to TRBJ2-5; a possible D gene is TRBD1 (5 bases). Looked up from germline, CDR1 is MNHNY and CDR2 is SVGAGI (reference sequence). The CDR3 length is 12 residues. Trimming removed 5 bases from V and 4 bases from J, with 8 bases in between. Written as DNA, the CDR3 is TGTGCCAGCAGTATACAGGCAGAGACCCAGTACTTC. This gives the protein CASSIQAETQYF.

The sample holds many counts of this clonotype. V and J are TRBV7-2 and TRBJ2-3; D might be TRBD1 (6 bases). The CDR3 length is 15 residues. From germline, CDR1 is SGHTA and CDR2 FQGNSA. Between the trimmed V and J ends, which lost 6 bases and 2 bases, there was a span of 15 bases. CDR3: CASRRDRYPTDTQYF. The CDR3 DNA sequence: TGTGCCAGCAGGCGTGACAGGTACCCCACAGATACGCAGTATTTT. Together with reference TRBV7-2 and TRBJ2-3, the CDR3 gives the full variable domain: GAGVSQSPSNKVTEKGKDVELRCDPISGHTALYWYRQSLGQGLEFLIYFQGNSAPDKSGLPSDRFSAERTGGSVSTLTIQRTQQEDSAVYLCASRRDRYPTDTQYFGPGTRLTVL.

In its sample, this clonotype was seen many times. The chain has TRBV30 and TRBJ2-1, with D possibly matching TRBD1 (5 bases). Germline CDR1 and CDR2: GTSNPN and SVGIG (reference sequence). V lost 0 bases and J 9 bases, leaving 12 bases between the germline ends. The CDR3 totals 13 residues. Here the CDR3 reads CAWSVLVTAEQFF. CDR3 DNA: TGTGCCTGGAGTGTACTGGTGACAGCTGAGCAGTTCTTC.

Here the CDR3 reads CASSRDGPYEQYV. The CDR3, as DNA: TGTGCCAGTTCCCGGGACGGACCATACGAGCAGTACGTC. The chain is built from TRBV19 and TRBJ2-4; perhaps D is TRBD1 or TRBD2 (5 bases each). TRBJ2-7 matches the DNA end more closely, so the J call is doubtful. This CDR3 comprises 13 residues. Germline V gives CDR1 LNHDA, CDR2 SQIVND (reference sequence).

This clonotype was seen ten or more times. The chain couples TRBV5-6 to TRBJ1-2; D not resolved. V dropped 2 bases and J dropped 4 bases, with 12 bases sitting between them. Germline V CDR1 and CDR2: SGHDT, YYEEEE. The CDR3 extends over 14 amino acids. This chain's CDR3 is CASSFQLDTYGYTF. As DNA, the CDR3 is TGTGCCAGCAGCTTCCAACTTGACACCTATGGCTACACCTTC.

This clonotype was seen many times. The rearrangement joins TRBV20-1 to TRBJ2-4; TRBD1 agrees at 11 bases. Germline CDR1 DFQATT, CDR2 SNEGSKA (reference sequence). CDR3 length: 15 amino acids. V shed 7 bases and J 8 bases; nucleotides not matched to a gene: 13. CDR3: CSGKVSGQGGDIQYF. As DNA, the CDR3 is TGCAGTGGCAAAGTCTCGGGACAGGGGGGGGACATTCAGTACTTC.

In this sample, this clonotype turned up many times. The chain joins TRBV7-9 to TRBJ2-7; no firm D call. Germline lookup yields CDR1 SEHNR and CDR2 FQNEAQ (reference sequence). Trimming removed 5 bases at V and 5 bases at J, with 16 bases between. This CDR3 comprises 14 residues. The CDR3 loop is CASSPSRAFHEQYF. CDR3 nucleotide sequence: TGTGCCAGCAGCCCCAGTAGGGCTTTCCACGAGCAGTACTTC.

V usage is TRBV6-6 and J usage is TRBJ1-1; D not certain. Trimming left V 7 bases short and J 0 bases short, with 9 bases between. This CDR3 spans 13 amino acids. CDR1 is MNHNY, CDR2 SVGAGI, per germline (reference sequence). The CDR3 reads CASKSAVNTEAFF. In DNA form, the CDR3 reads TGTGCCAGCAAGAGCGCAGTGAACACTGAAGCTTTCTTT.

This clonotype was counted at least ten times. The V gene is TRBV7-3, the J gene TRBJ2-1; 13 nucleotides align to TRBD2. Germline V lookup: CDR1 SGHTA, CDR2 FQGTGA. J lost 3 bases, V lost 5 bases, and 7 bases had no gene match. This CDR3 is built from 17 residues. CDR3 protein: CASSQIRLAGGYNEQFF. The CDR3 DNA sequence: TGTGCCAGCAGCCAAATCCGACTAGCGGGGGGCTACAATGAGCAGTTCTTC.

This clonotype was counted once. The J gene is TRBJ1-2, the V gene TRBV28; D is unresolved. Germline CDR1 is MDHEN and CDR2 is SYDVKM. The CDR3 is 14 amino acids. Trimming pared 5 bases from V and 5 bases from J, leaving 15 bases between. CDR3 DNA sequence: TGTGCCAGCAGTGTAAGTCAGGAGTTATATGGCTACACCTTC. Translation: CASSVSQELYGYTF.

This clonotype was recorded at least ten times. Given a much more abundant clone one base away, this may be a read error. The chain carries TRBV20-1 and TRBJ2-7, with no clear D. The V gene's germline CDR1 is DFQATT and CDR2 SNEGSKA (reference sequence). CDR3 length: 14 residues. The ends were cut back, 3 bases at V and 7 bases at J, with 19 bases in the middle. As DNA, the CDR3 is TGCAGTGCTAGGGCCCCCCTGGGTTCCAATGAGCAGTACTTC. Translation gives CSARAPLGSNEQYF.

This clonotype was detected a few times. The rearrangement links TRBV7-2 to TRBJ1-4, with 10 bases matching TRBD1. CDR1 is SGHTA, CDR2 FQGNSA, per germline. This CDR3 spans 15 amino acids. Trimming took 4 bases from V and 7 from J; bases not matched to a gene: 6. The CDR3 is CASSYDRGRGEKLFF. The DNA of the CDR3 is TGTGCCAGCAGCTACGACAGGGGGCGCGGTGAAAAACTGTTTTTT. The full variable domain, in which reference TRBV7-2 and TRBJ1-4 provide the parts outside the CDR3, is GAGVSQSPSNKVTEKGKDVELRCDPISGHTALYWYRQSLGQGLEFLIYFQGNSAPDKSGLPSDRFSAERTGGSVSTLTIQRTQQEDSAVYLCASSYDRGRGEKLFFGSGTQLSVL.

This clonotype was seen ten or more times. The CDR3 loop reads CASSLAGRGSYNEQFF. In nucleotides, the CDR3 is TGTGCCAGCAGCTTGGCGGGGCGGGGATCCTACAATGAGCAGTTCTTC. The chain employs TRBV5-4 and TRBJ2-1, with D perhaps matching TRBD2 (6 bases). Per the germline V gene, CDR1 is SGHNT and CDR2 is YYREEE (reference sequence). The length of the CDR3 is 16 residues. V lost 0 bases and J lost 1, with 11 bases in between.

This clonotype was counted ten times or more. The chain links TRBV4-3 to TRBJ2-3; 12 nucleotides match TRBD2. V gave up 1 base and J gave up 5 bases; unmatched junction bases: 4. Germline values: CDR1 LGHNA, CDR2 YSLEER. CDR3 length: 16 residues. This CDR3 is CASSQASGGAVDTQYF. Here the CDR3 DNA reads TGCGCCAGCAGCCAAGCTAGCGGGGGGGCTGTAGATACGCAGTATTTT.

At least ten counts were recorded for this clonotype. This rearrangement joins TRBV5-6 to TRBJ1-2; D perhaps matches TRBD1 (6 bases). Trimming shortened V by 2 bases and J by 0 bases, and 11 bases separated the two germline ends. CDR1 is SGHDT and CDR2 is YYEEEE in the germline V gene. CDR3 size: 15 residues. The DNA of the CDR3 is TGTGCCAGCAGCTTCGACGAGGGGGCTAACTATGGCTACACCTTC. This encodes CASSFDEGANYGYTF.

At least ten counts were recorded for this clonotype. V gene TRBV7-9 combines with J gene TRBJ2-1; D perhaps matches TRBD1 (6 bases). The CDR3 loop spans 15 amino acids. Trimming stripped 8 bases from V and 3 bases from J, with 17 bases between. Germline CDR1 and CDR2: SEHNR and FQNEAQ (reference sequence). The CDR3 region has the DNA TGTGCCAGCGCAGAGTTGGGGGCGGTCTACAATGAGCAGTTCTTC. Translated, it gives CASAELGAVYNEQFF.

The chain uses TRBV7-2 and TRBJ2-1; no clear D gene. The germline gives CDR1 SGHTA, CDR2 FQGNSA. The CDR3 runs 16 residues. V shed 1 base and J shed 6 bases, with 16 bases lying between them. CDR3 sequence: CASSLDGPTWGNEQFF. For the CDR3, the DNA is TGTGCCAGCAGCTTAGATGGGCCTACCTGGGGCAATGAGCAGTTCTTC.